The TCR beta chain described here comes from a study of vaccination effects on CD4 cells after COVID-19. In the study overall: Median timing of post-vaccine samples was 72 days after the second dose.

Comments on this clone: Its matching antigen is unknown.

The ends lost 6 bases at V and 1 base at J; junction bases unmatched: 5. The CDR3 extends over 15 amino acids. CDR1 is MNHEY, CDR2 SMNVEV, per germline (reference sequence). Sequencing was preceded by expansion of antigen-specific CD4+ T cells with viral peptide pools in the ViraFEST assay. At the end of about 9 days of culture, CD4+ T cells were isolated. Participants each got two BNT162b2 or mRNA-1273 vaccine doses. Nobody among the vaccine recipients had prior SARS-CoV-2 infection (nucleocapsid antibodies were negative). Sequencing was performed with immunoSEQ multiplex PCR; in TCRdb, only in-frame clones are kept and a portion is missing. The data hold over 80,000 clones, with under 80% observed a single time.

Material: CD4+ T cells from PBMCs cultured with HCoV-OC43 spike peptides, obtained after COVID-19 vaccination. Noted subset: HCoV-OC43 spike overlapping peptide pool stimulation. The source is a human donor who received a COVID-19 vaccine. V gene TRBV27 combines with J gene TRBJ2-2, with 7 bases lining up with TRBD1. The chain's CDR3 is CASRRQGVNTGELFF. CDR3 bases: TGTGCCAGCAGAAGACAGGGAGTGAACACCGGGGAGCTGTTTTTT.